This TCR beta chain was recovered during a study of blood T cell repertoires in COVID-19. Study at large: The United States, Italy and Spain provided the acute and convalescent COVID-19 samples.

Germline V lookup: CDR1 MNHEY, CDR2 SMNVEV (reference sequence). V gave up 4 bases and J gave up 2 bases; unmatched junction bases: 7. The CDR3 runs 15 residues. Produced via immunoSEQ multiplex PCR; TCRdb's table is partial and in-frame only. The repertoire holds 90,000 or so clones, with about nine tenths as singletons. The sequencing input was peripheral blood. This TCR was recovered from a woman between 65 and 79 years old with acute or convalescent COVID-19. The genes are TRBV27 and TRBJ1-1, with 7 nucleotides matching TRBD1. The CDR3: CASSSHRQGNTEAFF. The DNA for the CDR3 is TGTGCCAGCAGTTCGCATCGACAGGGCAACACTGAAGCTTTCTTT.